This entry lists 8 T cell receptor beta chains sequenced from one sample in a study of T cells in Graves' hyperthyroidism and ophthalmopathy. RNA transcripts provided the source from which TCR beta CDR3 regions were amplified. When the TCR CDR3 underwent first-round RT-PCR, the HTBI primer set was used. MiXCR, run by TCRdb on the multiplex PCR reads, gives a single entry per CDR3 protein. The sample has about 700,000 distinct CDR3 sequences; just under 45% are singletons. The sample consisted of peripheral blood or thyroid tissue (not recorded which). Receptors originate from an adult man with Graves' disease, either hyperthyroidism or ophthalmopathy (not recorded which).

The V gene is TRBV6-5, the J gene TRBJ2-7, with TRBD2 identical over 9 bases. Germline CDR1 is MNHEY and CDR2 is SVGAGI. Unmatched junction bases numbered 4, after V lost 5 bases and J lost 5 bases. The CDR3 is 13 residues long. The CDR3 sequence: CASSSSGGHEQYF. In nucleotides, the CDR3 is TGTGCCAGCAGTAGTAGCGGGGGACACGAGCAGTACTTC.

J is TRBJ2-7 and V is TRBV11-3; D is possibly TRBD1 or TRBD2 (6 bases each). V was pared by 5 bases and J by 7 bases, with 15 bases between. The CDR3 length is 13 residues. The germline V gene encodes CDR1 SGHNT and CDR2 YENEEA. The CDR3 loop is CASSQGGTWEQYF. CDR3 sequence (DNA): TGTGCCAGCAGCCAAGGGGGGACCTGGGAGCAGTACTTC.

Turning to this clonotype: A read error is possible here, since a much larger clone lies one base away. The J gene is TRBJ2-7, the V gene TRBV6-1; D is unresolved. V dropped 3 bases and J dropped 0 bases, with 6 bases sitting between them. CDR3 size: 13 residues. The germline CDR1 and CDR2 sequences are MNHNS and SASEGT. CDR3 sequence: CASSDVSSYEQYF. The DNA for the CDR3 is TGTGCCAGCAGTGACGTGAGCTCCTACGAGCAGTACTTC.

The gene calls are TRBV15 and TRBJ2-7; 12 nucleotides line up with TRBD2. The length of the CDR3 is 15 residues. After removal of 0 bases from V and 4 bases from J, the junction contained 1 base not matched to a gene. Germline V lookup: CDR1 LNHNV, CDR2 YYDKDF (reference sequence). DNA of the CDR3: TGTGCCACCAGCAGAGAGACTAGCGGGAGTTACGAGCAGTACTTC. It yields the protein CATSRETSGSYEQYF. Full variable domain (outside the CDR3, taken from reference TRBV15 and TRBJ2-7): DAMVIQNPRYQVTQFGKPVTLSCSQTLNHNVMYWYQQKSSQAPKLLFHYYDKDFNNEADTPDNFQSRRPNTSFCFLDIRSPGLGDTAMYLCATSRETSGSYEQYFGPGTRLTVT.

This clonotype was seen only a few times. The rearrangement links TRBV11-2 to TRBJ1-2; 8 bases line up with TRBD1. V gave up 1 base and J gave up 3 bases; unmatched junction bases: 7. The CDR3 runs 16 residues. Germline CDR1 and CDR2: SGHAT and FQNNGV. CDR3 protein: CASSLGGQGADYGYTF. The CDR3, as DNA: TGTGCCAGCAGCTTAGGGGGGCAGGGGGCGGACTATGGCTACACCTTC.

V is TRBV9 and J is TRBJ1-2; D is ambiguous. CDR3 size: 15 residues. Germline V lookup: CDR1 SGDLS, CDR2 YYNGEE. The V end was cut by 4 bases, the J end by 5 bases, with 18 bases between. In nucleotides, the CDR3 is TGTGCCAGCAGCCAAGATAACGTCGGAGGGTATGGCTACACCTTC. It codes for CASSQDNVGGYGYTF.

The chain couples TRBV7-2 to TRBJ2-7; tentative D call: TRBD2 (5 bases). Germline V CDR1 and CDR2: SGHTA, FQGNSA. Trimming removed 5 bases at V and 4 bases at J, with 21 bases between. This CDR3 is built from 16 residues. CDR3 DNA: TGTGCCAGCAGCCCCAGCGGTGGCGGACCTAGTTACGAGCAGTACTTC. This translates into CASSPSGGGPSYEQYF.

The chain is built from TRBV20-1 and TRBJ2-5; D gene unclear. This CDR3 region has 13 residues. The V gene's germline CDR1 is DFQATT and CDR2 SNEGSKA (reference sequence). V lost 3 bases and J lost 0, with 8 bases in between. The CDR3 loop reads CSASGRNQETQYF. Written as DNA, the CDR3 is TGCAGTGCTAGCGGAAGAAACCAAGAGACCCAGTACTTC.